These T cell receptor beta chains were read from a single sample in a study of beta chain features in type 1 diabetes. Assay used: immunoSEQ multiplex PCR; TCRdb lists only in-frame clones, some missing. This sample has 300,000 to 450,000 clones, with over 8.5% found just once. The sequencing input was central memory CD4+ T cells from blood. The receptors were gathered from a man aged 25-45 years with type 1 diabetes. Each CDR3 is given with its conserved first and last residue. Each record gives: clone size, V gene, D gene, J gene, CDR3 protein, CDR3 DNA. The D gene is left open where the match is weak. Clone size, where shown, is once, few, many, or a class for clones that have expanded.

many	TRBV19	NA	TRBJ2-3	CASSIQAEGADTQYF	TGTGCCAGTAGTATTCAGGCCGAGGGGGCAGATACGCAGTATTTT
NA	TRBV28	NA	TRBJ2-5	CASSLAVAFQGTQYF	TGTGCCAGCAGTCTAGCAGTGGCCTTCCAAGGAACCCAGTACTTC
few	TRBV5-1	TRBD2	TRBJ2-1	CASSPHGTSGNNEQFF	TGCGCCAGCAGCCCTCACGGGACTAGCGGAAACAATGAGCAGTTCTTC
NA	TRBV20-1	NA	TRBJ1-5	CSAAGIQPQHF	TGCAGTGCCGCGGGAATTCAGCCCCAGCATTTT
many	TRBV6-5	NA	TRBJ1-5	CASRGRGMGQPQHF	TGTGCCAGCAGAGGTCGGGGGATGGGTCAGCCCCAGCATTTT
few	TRBV5-4	NA	TRBJ2-5	CASSWGTLQLRGTQYF	TGTGCCAGCAGCTGGGGGACATTACAACTAAGGGGGACCCAGTACTTC
few	TRBV5-1	NA	TRBJ2-2	CASSLDPDSWLFF	TGCGCCAGCAGCTTGGATCCTGATTCGTGGCTGTTTTTT
NA	TRBV5-6	NA	TRBJ2-7	CASSLFGANYEQYF	TGTGCCAGCAGCTTGTTTGGGGCTAACTACGAGCAGTACTTC
few	TRBV4-3	TRBD1	TRBJ2-2	CASSQWTGTGELFF	TGCGCCAGCAGCCAGTGGACAGGTACCGGGGAGCTGTTTTTT
few	TRBV4-1	NA	TRBJ1-5	CASSQLWVRGPQPQHF	TGCGCCAGCAGCCAATTATGGGTCCGGGGGCCTCAGCCCCAGCATTTT
few	TRBV6-1	NA	TRBJ2-5	CASSGLAETQYF	TGTGCCAGCAGTGGCTTGGCAGAGACCCAGTACTTC
few	TRBV28	TRBD1	TRBJ2-5	CASSPRQGGAGTQYF	TGTGCCAGCAGTCCCCGACAGGGGGGAGCAGGGACCCAGTACTTC
NA	TRBV7-2	TRBD1	TRBJ2-7	CASSQQGALQYVQYF	TGTGCCAGCAGCCAGCAGGGGGCGCTTCAGTACGTACAGTACTTC
few	TRBV18	NA	TRBJ1-1	CASSPRAIAEAFF	TGTGCCAGCTCACCACGGGCGATAGCCGAAGCTTTCTTT
once	TRBV7-2	TRBD1	TRBJ1-2	CASSLAGQGNGYTF	TGTGCCAGCAGCTTAGCGGGACAGGGTAATGGCTACACCTTC
few	TRBV2	TRBD1	TRBJ1-2	CASSEQGTDYGYTF	TGTGCCAGCAGTGAACAGGGGACAGACTATGGCTACACCTTC
NA	TRBV6-1	NA	TRBJ1-3	CASSDGRARSGNTIYF	TGTGCCAGCAGTGACGGACGGGCAAGGTCTGGAAACACCATATATTTT
NA	TRBV6-1	TRBD2	TRBJ2-7	CASSRLAIAYEQYF	TGTGCCAGCAGTAGACTAGCGATTGCCTACGAGCAGTACTTC
few	TRBV28	TRBD1	TRBJ1-5	CASSDYRGEAQHF	TGTGCCAGCAGCGACTACAGGGGGGAAGCCCAGCATTTT
NA	TRBV5-1	TRBD2	TRBJ2-2	CASSSGLLATGELFF	TGCGCCAGCAGCTCGGGCCTACTAGCGACCGGGGAGCTGTTTTTT
few	TRBV7-9	NA	TRBJ1-3	CASSPNLSGNTIYF	TGTGCCAGCAGCCCGAATCTCTCTGGAAACACCATATATTTT
NA	TRBV6-1	TRBD1	TRBJ1-2	CASSAFPGQGAHGYTF	TGTGCCAGCAGTGCCTTTCCGGGACAGGGGGCTCATGGCTACACCTTC
few	TRBV6-5	TRBD2	TRBJ2-7	CASSYSIGGSYEQYF	TGTGCCAGCAGTTACTCGATTGGCGGGAGCTACGAGCAGTACTTC
few	TRBV4-2	TRBD1	TRBJ1-3	CASTVTTGGAGNTIYF	TGTGCCAGCACCGTTACTACAGGGGGCGCTGGAAACACCATATATTTT
NA	TRBV28	TRBD2	TRBJ2-7	CASSNVSGRREQYF	TGTGCCAGCAGTAATGTGAGCGGGAGGCGCGAGCAGTACTTC
NA	TRBV11-2	NA	TRBJ1-4	CASSSRLPGLNEKLFF	TGTGCCAGCAGCTCACGCCTGCCCGGGCTTAATGAAAAACTGTTTTTT
few	TRBV28	TRBD1	TRBJ1-2	CASSRQGADGYTF	TGTGCCAGCAGTCGACAGGGGGCCGATGGCTACACCTTC
few	TRBV29-1	TRBD1	TRBJ2-5	CSVLQDRGGETQYF	TGCAGCGTCCTGCAGGACAGGGGCGGTGAGACCCAGTACTTC
many	TRBV21-1	NA	TRBJ2-2	CASPGSGTGDTGELFF	TGTGCCAGCCCCGGGAGTGGGACAGGGGACACCGGGGAGCTGTTTTTT
many	TRBV7-9	TRBD1	TRBJ2-1	CASSFRGNNEQFF	TGTGCCAGCAGCTTCAGGGGGAATAATGAGCAGTTCTTC
NA	TRBV30	TRBD1	TRBJ2-3	CAWNLGQANTDTQYF	TGTGCCTGGAACCTGGGACAGGCTAACACAGATACGCAGTATTTT
few	TRBV6-6	NA	TRBJ2-5	CASSSRRGQRETQYF	TGTGCCAGCAGTTCCCGCAGGGGCCAGCGGGAGACCCAGTACTTC
few	TRBV7-2	TRBD2	TRBJ2-3	CASSPRTSRSTDTQYF	TGTGCCAGCAGCCCCCGGACTAGCCGAAGCACAGATACGCAGTATTTT
NA	TRBV5-4	NA	TRBJ2-5	CASSLVTFQETQYF	TGTGCCAGCAGCTTGGTAACGTTTCAAGAGACCCAGTACTTC
few	TRBV7-2	TRBD2	TRBJ2-7	CASSPHRSGRTSSYEQYF	TGTGCCAGCAGCCCCCACCGTAGCGGGAGGACCAGCTCCTACGAGCAGTACTTC
NA	TRBV18	NA	TRBJ2-7	CASSDRGGGGNEQYF	TGTGCCAGCTCAGACCGGGGAGGGGGAGGCAACGAGCAGTACTTC
few	TRBV6-5	NA	TRBJ2-7	CASSYQRRVFAYEQYF	TGTGCCAGCAGTTACCAGCGGAGGGTGTTTGCCTACGAGCAGTACTTC
NA	TRBV7-2	TRBD1	TRBJ2-7	CASSLGRGSEQYF	TGCGCCAGCAGCCTTGGCAGGGGGTCCGAGCAGTACTTC
NA	TRBV30	NA	TRBJ1-6	CAWSVRAGTYNSPLHF	TGTGCCTGGAGTGTAAGGGCGGGAACCTATAATTCACCCCTCCACTTT
NA	TRBV28	NA	TRBJ2-5	CASSLRGALPETQYF	TGTGCCAGCAGTTTACGGGGGGCGCTCCCAGAGACCCAGTACTTC
NA	TRBV5-6	NA	TRBJ1-2	CASSRDRTGYTF	TGTGCCAGCAGCCGCGACAGGACTGGCTACACCTTC
NA	TRBV11-2	TRBD1	TRBJ2-7	CASSRQGTSYEQYF	TGTGCCAGCAGCAGACAGGGGACATCCTACGAGCAGTACTTC
NA	TRBV27	NA	TRBJ2-1	CASSLKRMSSYNEQFF	TGTGCCAGCAGTTTAAAGCGGATGAGCTCCTACAATGAGCAGTTCTTC
NA	TRBV7-9	NA	TRBJ1-1	CASSPMQNTEAFF	TGTGCCAGCAGCCCAATGCAGAACACTGAAGCTTTCTTT
NA	TRBV28	TRBD2	TRBJ2-7	CASSLNGGGRPYEQYF	TGTGCCAGCAGTTTAAATGGCGGGGGGCGTCCCTACGAGCAGTACTTC